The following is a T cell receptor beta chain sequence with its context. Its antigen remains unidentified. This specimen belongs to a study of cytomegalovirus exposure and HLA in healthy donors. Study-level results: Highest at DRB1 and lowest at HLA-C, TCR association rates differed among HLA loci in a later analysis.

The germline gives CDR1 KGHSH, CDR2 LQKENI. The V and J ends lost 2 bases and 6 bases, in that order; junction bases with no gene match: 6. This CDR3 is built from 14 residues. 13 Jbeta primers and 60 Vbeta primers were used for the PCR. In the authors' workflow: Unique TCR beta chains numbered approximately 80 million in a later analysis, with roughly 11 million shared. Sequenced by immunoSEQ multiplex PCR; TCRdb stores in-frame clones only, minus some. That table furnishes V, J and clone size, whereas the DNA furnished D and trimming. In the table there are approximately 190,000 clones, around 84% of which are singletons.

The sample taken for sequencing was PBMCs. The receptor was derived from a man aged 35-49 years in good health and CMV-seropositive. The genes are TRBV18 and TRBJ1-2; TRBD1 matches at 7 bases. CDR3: CASSPGQGVDGYTF. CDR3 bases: TGTGCCAGCTCACCAGGGCAGGGGGTAGATGGCTACACCTTC. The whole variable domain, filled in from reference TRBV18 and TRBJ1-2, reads NAGVMQNPRHLVRRRGQEARLRCSPMKGHSHVYWYRQLPEEGLKFMVYLQKENIIDESGMPKERFSAEFPKEGPSILRIQQVVRGDSAAYFCASSPGQGVDGYTFGSGTRLTVV.